This T cell receptor beta chain was recovered during a study of tumor-infiltrating lymphocytes in primary liver carcinoma (dated by TCRdb to about 2017). Looking at the study overall: Surgical resection was performed in China between 2015 and 2016 on about 5 patients with histopathologically diagnosed primary liver carcinoma. A total of about 35 specimens from 5 patients went through TCRbeta repertoire sequencing, namely 25 tumor regions, 5 adjacent noncancerous liver tissues and 5 peripheral blood samples. The five patients, three men and two women aged 30 to 69 years, had hepatocellular carcinoma (four) or combined HCC and intrahepatic cholangiocarcinoma (one). Across five regions of each liver tumor, along with adjacent normal tissue and blood, the study brought together TCRbeta repertoire sequencing, expression microarrays and whole-exome sequencing. Each sample produced roughly 3.5 to 7.13 million productive TCRbeta reads, and read depth showed no significant difference between tissue types. Repertoires from technical replicates were highly reproducible, with mean shared-clone rates roughly 0.89 and correlation coefficients above 0.95. Tumors of the five patients were stage T1-T3 N0M0 with maximum diameters of roughly 4 to 11 cm. Findings and caveats that apply to the study as a whole: Pairs of tumor regions showed greater repertoire overlap (mean 36%) than tumor-adjacent pairs (around 17%) or tumor-blood pairs (approximately 15%), which is consistent with antigen-driven expansion. Because only the TCR beta chain was sequenced and unpaired alpha chains were not captured, true repertoire diversity is likely underestimated. A significantly larger repertoire fraction was made up by the top 250 clones in tumors than in blood (p = 0.039). Because the samples were bulk and unsorted, CD4+ and CD8+ T cell repertoires could not be compared. The study included only four or five patients, and the authors note findings should be validated in a larger study.

Concerning this clonotype: Its antigen remains undetermined. Base qualities were left out, and no much larger clone turns up one base away.

Starting from roughly 540 ng total RNA, TCRbeta-specific cDNA was produced by reverse transcription with a constant-region primer and ProtoScript II reverse transcriptase. Three nested multiplex PCR rounds, following a slightly modified ARM-PCR procedure, were used to build the TCRbeta libraries. Each of the first two PCR rounds ran for approximately 10 cycles and used multiplex TRBV1-TRBV30 forward primers together with a Cbeta reverse primer. Sample barcodes and Illumina adapters were added in a final 25-cycle PCR using Deep VentR polymerase. Before sequencing, amplicons of 200-500 bp were purified from gel using a QIAquick gel extraction kit. The TCRbeta amplicons were sequenced with 250-bp paired-end reads on an Illumina HiSeq 2500. The original pipeline was this. Trimmomatic v0.33 was used to quality-trim the reads, and FLASH v1.2.11 was used to merge paired reads so that full CDR3 sequences could be recovered. MiGEC v1.2.1b assigned V, D and J germline segments to the rearranged TCRbeta sequences. VDJtools v1.0.0 computed clonotype statistics and Shannon-Wiener diversity indices. To reduce sampling bias, subsequent analyses other than the diversity analysis used only the 250 most abundant clonotypes in each sample. The public reads were quality trimmed at Q25 with fastp and then assembled into clones with MiXCR by TCRdb, keeping productive beta chains. Each record represents a unique CDR3 protein, reported with the most common genes and DNA among its rows. Here the V and J calls rest on TCRdb's processing, not on the authors' analysis. For this sample there are hundreds of thousands of distinct CDR3 sequences; 65% appear just once. More than 8.5% of the sample is in the top ten clones.

TRIzol reagent was used to extract blood RNA from unsorted whole blood, while the DNeasy Blood & Tissue kit provided the germline DNA. At the time of sampling, the patients were treatment-naive and had chronic HBV infection. About 4 milliliters of peripheral blood were collected into K2EDTA tubes before surgery. V is shortened by 2 bases, J by 4 bases, and the region joining them spans 11 bases. The CDR3 starts with the cysteine, ends with the phenylalanine, and has 15 residues. Only CDR3 DNA is held: 45 bases, read in frame from base 1. In the germline V gene, CDR1 corresponds to MDHEN and CDR2 to SYDVKM.

This chain joins TRBV28 to TRBJ2-2, and possibly TRBD1, on 5 matching bases. Sequencing was carried out using peripheral blood. This clonotype originated in a middle-aged man with primary liver carcinoma and hepatitis B virus infection. The DNA sequence reads TGTGCCAGCAGTTTAACAGGCCTTCCCACCGGGGAGCTGTTTTTT. It codes for CASSLTGLPTGELFF. The entire variable domain, with the stretches around the CDR3 drawn from the reference TRBV28 and TRBJ2-2 proteins, is DVKVTQSSRYLVKRTGEKVFLECVQDMDHENMFWYRQDPGLGLRLIYFSYDVKMKEKGDIPEGYSVSREKKERFSLILESASTNQTSMYLCASSLTGLPTGELFFGEGSRLTVL.